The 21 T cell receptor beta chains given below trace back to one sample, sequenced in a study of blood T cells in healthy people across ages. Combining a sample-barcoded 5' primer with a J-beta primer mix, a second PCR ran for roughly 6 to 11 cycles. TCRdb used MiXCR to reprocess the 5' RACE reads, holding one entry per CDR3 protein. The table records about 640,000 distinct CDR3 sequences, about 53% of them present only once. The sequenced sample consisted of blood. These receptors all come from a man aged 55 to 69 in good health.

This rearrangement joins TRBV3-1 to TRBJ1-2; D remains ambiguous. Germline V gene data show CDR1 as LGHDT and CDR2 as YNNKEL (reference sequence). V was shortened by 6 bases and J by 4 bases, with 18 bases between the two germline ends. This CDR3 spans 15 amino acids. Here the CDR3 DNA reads TGTGCCAGCAGTCATCTTTCCCAGACATCCTATGGCTACACCTTC. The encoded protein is CASSHLSQTSYGYTF.

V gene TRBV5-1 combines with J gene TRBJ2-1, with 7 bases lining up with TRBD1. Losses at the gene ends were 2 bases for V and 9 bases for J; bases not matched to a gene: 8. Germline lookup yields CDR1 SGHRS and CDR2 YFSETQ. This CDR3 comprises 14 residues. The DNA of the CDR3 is TGCGCCAGCAGCTTAAGTGGATCAGGGGGTGAGCAGTTCTTC. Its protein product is CASSLSGSGGEQFF. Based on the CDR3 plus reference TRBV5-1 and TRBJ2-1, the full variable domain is KAGVTQTPRYLIKTRGQQVTLSCSPISGHRSVSWYQQTPGQGLQFLFEYFSETQRNKGNFPGRFSGRQFSNSRSEMNVSTLELGDSALYLCASSLSGSGGEQFFGPGTRLTVL.

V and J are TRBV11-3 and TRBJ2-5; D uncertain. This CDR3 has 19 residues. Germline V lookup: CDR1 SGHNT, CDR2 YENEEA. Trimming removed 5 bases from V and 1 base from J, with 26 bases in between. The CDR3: CASSPWPPNELWRQETQYF. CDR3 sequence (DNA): TGTGCCAGCAGCCCCTGGCCGCCGAACGAACTCTGGCGCCAAGAGACCCAGTACTTC.

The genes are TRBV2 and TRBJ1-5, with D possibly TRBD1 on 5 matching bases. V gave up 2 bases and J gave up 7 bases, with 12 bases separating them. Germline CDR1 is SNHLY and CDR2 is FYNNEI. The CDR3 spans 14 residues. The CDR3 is CASSERGGRQPQHF. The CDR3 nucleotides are TGTGCCAGCAGTGAACGGGGGGGTCGGCAGCCCCAGCATTTT.

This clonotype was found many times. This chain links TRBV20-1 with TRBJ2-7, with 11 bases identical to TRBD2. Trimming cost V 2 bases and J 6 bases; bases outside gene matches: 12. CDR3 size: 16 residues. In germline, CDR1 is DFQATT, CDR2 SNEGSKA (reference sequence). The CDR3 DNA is TGCAGTGCTAGAAGGGGTGAGGTAGCGGGGGGGCCCGAGCAGTACTTC. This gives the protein CSARRGEVAGGPEQYF.

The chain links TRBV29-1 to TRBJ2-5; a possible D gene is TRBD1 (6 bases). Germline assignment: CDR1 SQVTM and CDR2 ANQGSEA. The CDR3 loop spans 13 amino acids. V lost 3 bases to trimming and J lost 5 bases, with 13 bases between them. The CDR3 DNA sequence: TGCAGCGTTGATGTGGGGGCCCGGGAGACCCAGTACTTC. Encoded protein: CSVDVGARETQYF.

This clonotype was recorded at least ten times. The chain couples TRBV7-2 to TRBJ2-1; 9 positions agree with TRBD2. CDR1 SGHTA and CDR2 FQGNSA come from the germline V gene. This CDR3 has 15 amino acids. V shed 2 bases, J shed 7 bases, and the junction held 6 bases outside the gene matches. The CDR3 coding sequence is TGTGCCAGCAGCTTACAAGCGGGGGGAGGAAATGAGCAGTTCTTC. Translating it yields CASSLQAGGGNEQFF.

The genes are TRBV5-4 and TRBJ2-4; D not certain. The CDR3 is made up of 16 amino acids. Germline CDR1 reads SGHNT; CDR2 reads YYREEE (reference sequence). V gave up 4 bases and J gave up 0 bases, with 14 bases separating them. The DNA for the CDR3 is TGTGCCAGCAGCCGGCCGGACGCTCTAGCCAAAAACATTCAGTACTTC. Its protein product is CASSRPDALAKNIQYF.

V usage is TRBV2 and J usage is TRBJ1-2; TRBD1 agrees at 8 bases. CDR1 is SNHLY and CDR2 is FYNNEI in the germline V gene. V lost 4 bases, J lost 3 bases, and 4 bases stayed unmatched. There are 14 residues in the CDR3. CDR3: CASSGDRGYYGYTF. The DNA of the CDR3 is TGTGCCAGCAGTGGTGACAGGGGCTACTATGGCTACACCTTC.

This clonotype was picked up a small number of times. CDR3: CASSPRQGGPYEQYF. The CDR3 bases are TGTGCCAGCAGCCCCCGACAGGGTGGACCCTACGAGCAGTACTTC. The chain has TRBV9 and TRBJ2-7; TRBD1 agrees at 7 bases. The germline CDR1 and CDR2 sequences are SGDLS and YYNGEE. V lost 4 bases and J lost 2; bases outside the gene matches: 9. The CDR3 spans 15 residues.

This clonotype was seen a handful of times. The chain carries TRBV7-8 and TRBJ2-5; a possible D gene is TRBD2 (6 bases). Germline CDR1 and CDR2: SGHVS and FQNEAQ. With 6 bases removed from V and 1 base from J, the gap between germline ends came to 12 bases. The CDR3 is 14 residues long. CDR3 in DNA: TGTGCCAGCAGTTTTGGAGGGGTCCAAGAGACCCAGTACTTC. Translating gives CASSFGGVQETQYF.

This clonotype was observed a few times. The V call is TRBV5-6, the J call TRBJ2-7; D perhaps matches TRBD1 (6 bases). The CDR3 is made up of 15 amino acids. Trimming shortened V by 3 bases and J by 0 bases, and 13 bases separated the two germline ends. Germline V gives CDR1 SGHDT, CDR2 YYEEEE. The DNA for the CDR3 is TGTGCCAGCAGCTCAACCCGGGACAACTCCTACGAGCAGTACTTC. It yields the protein CASSSTRDNSYEQYF.

The CDR3 loop is CASSLATANYGYTF. The CDR3 nucleotides read TGTGCCAGCAGTTTAGCGACAGCTAACTATGGCTACACCTTC. The chain has TRBV28 and TRBJ1-2; D might be TRBD1 (5 bases). Germline assignment: CDR1 MDHEN and CDR2 SYDVKM. V was trimmed by 2 bases and J by 0 bases, leaving 7 bases between them. CDR3 length equals 14 residues.

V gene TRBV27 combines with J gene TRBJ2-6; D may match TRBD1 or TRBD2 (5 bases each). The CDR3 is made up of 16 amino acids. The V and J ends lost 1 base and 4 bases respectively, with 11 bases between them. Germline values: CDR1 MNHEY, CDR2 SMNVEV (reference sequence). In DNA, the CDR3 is TGTGCCAGCAGTTTATGGGGGATCGCAGGGGCCAACGTCCTGACTTTC. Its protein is CASSLWGIAGANVLTF.

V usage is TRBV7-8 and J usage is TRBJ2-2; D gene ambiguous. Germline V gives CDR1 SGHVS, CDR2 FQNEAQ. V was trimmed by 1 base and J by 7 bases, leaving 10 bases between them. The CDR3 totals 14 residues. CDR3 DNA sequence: TGTGCCAGCAGCTTAGGGCTGGTTGACGGGGAGCTGTTTTTT. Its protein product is CASSLGLVDGELFF. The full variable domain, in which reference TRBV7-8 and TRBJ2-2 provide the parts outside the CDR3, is GAGVSQSPRYKVAKRGQDVALRCDPISGHVSLFWYQQALGQGPEFLTYFQNEAQLDKSGLPSDRFFAERPEGSVSTLKIQRTQQEDSAVYLCASSLGLVDGELFFGEGSRLTVL.

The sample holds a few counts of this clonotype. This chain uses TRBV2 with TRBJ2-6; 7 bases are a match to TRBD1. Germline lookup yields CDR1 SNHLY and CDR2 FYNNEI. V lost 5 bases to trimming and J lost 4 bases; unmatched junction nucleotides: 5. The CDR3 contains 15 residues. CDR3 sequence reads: CASSRDRAGANVLTF. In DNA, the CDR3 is TGTGCCAGCAGTCGAGACAGGGCGGGGGCCAACGTCCTGACTTTC.

CDR3 sequence reads: CASSGGLDGFYEQYF. In DNA form, the CDR3 reads TGTGCCAGCAGTGGGGGACTAGACGGCTTCTACGAGCAGTACTTC. J is TRBJ2-7 and V is TRBV12-3 or TRBV12-4; 8 bases are a match to TRBD2. The trim removed 5 bases at V and 3 bases at J, leaving 9 bases unmatched. The CDR3 totals 15 residues.

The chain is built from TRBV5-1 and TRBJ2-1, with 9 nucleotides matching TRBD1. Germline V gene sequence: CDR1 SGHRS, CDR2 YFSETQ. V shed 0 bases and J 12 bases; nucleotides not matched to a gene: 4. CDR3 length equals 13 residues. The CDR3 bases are TGCGCCAGCAGCTTGGGGGGGACAGGGATGCAGTTCTTC. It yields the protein CASSLGGTGMQFF.

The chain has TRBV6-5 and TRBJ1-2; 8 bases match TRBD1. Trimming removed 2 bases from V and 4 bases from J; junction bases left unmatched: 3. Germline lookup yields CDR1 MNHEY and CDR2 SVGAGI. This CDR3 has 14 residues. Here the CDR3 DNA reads TGTGCCAGCAGTTACGACAGGGGTAGCTATGGCTACACCTTC. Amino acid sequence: CASSYDRGSYGYTF.

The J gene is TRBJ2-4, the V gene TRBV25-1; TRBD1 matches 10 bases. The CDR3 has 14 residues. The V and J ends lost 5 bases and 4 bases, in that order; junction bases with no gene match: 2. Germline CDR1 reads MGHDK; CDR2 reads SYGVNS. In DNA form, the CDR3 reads TGTGCCAGCAGTCCGGGACAGGGGAAAAACATTCAGTACTTC. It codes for CASSPGQGKNIQYF.

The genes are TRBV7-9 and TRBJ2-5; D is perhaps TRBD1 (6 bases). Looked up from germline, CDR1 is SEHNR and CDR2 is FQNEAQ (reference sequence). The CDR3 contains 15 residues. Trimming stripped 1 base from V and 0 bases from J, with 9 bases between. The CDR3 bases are TGTGCCAGCAGCTTAGGGGGGCGAGACCAAGAGACCCAGTACTTC. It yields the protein CASSLGGRDQETQYF.